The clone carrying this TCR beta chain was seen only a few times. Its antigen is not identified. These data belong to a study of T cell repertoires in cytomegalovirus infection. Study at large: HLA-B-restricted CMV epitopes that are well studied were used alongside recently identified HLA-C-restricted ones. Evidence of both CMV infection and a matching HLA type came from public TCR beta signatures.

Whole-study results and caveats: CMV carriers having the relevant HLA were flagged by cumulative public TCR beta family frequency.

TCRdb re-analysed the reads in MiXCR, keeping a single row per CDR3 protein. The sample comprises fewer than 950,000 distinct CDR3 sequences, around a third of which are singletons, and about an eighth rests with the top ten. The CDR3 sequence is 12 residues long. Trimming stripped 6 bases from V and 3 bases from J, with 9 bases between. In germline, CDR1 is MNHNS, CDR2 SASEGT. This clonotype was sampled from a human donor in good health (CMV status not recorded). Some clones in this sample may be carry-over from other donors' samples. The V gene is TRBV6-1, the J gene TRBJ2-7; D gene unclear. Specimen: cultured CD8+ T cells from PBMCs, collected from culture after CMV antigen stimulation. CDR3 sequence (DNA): TGTGCCAGCAGCCACAGCGTCTACGAGCAGTACTTC. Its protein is CASSHSVYEQYF.